This T cell receptor (beta chain) appears in the sequencing data of a study of T cells in localized non-small cell lung cancer. General observations from the study: Within adjacent lung there appeared a median 57 of the top 100 tumor clones.

About this clone: Its antigen is still unknown.

Assay used: immunoSEQ multiplex PCR; TCRdb lists only in-frame clones, some missing. The sample yields about 59,000 clones, roughly nine tenths seen once. Trimming stripped 5 bases from V and 4 bases from J, with 15 bases between. The CDR3 length is 15 residues. Per the germline V gene, CDR1 is LNHDA and CDR2 is SQIVND (reference sequence). This clonotype was obtained from a man aged 40 to 69 with stage I lung adenocarcinoma. Sequenced material: peripheral blood, taken before any cancer treatment. This chain links TRBV19 with TRBJ2-1, with TRBD2 as a possible D gene (6 bases). The CDR3 region is CASSSTGTQYNEQFF. The CDR3 coding sequence is TGTGCCAGTAGTTCCACCGGGACTCAGTACAATGAGCAGTTCTTC. Variable domain in full (rest from reference TRBV19 and TRBJ2-1): DGGITQSPKYLFRKEGQNVTLSCEQNLNHDAMYWYRQDPGQGLRLIYYSQIVNDFQKGDIAEGYSVSREKKESFPLTVTSAQKNPTAFYLCASSSTGTQYNEQFFGPGTRLTVL.